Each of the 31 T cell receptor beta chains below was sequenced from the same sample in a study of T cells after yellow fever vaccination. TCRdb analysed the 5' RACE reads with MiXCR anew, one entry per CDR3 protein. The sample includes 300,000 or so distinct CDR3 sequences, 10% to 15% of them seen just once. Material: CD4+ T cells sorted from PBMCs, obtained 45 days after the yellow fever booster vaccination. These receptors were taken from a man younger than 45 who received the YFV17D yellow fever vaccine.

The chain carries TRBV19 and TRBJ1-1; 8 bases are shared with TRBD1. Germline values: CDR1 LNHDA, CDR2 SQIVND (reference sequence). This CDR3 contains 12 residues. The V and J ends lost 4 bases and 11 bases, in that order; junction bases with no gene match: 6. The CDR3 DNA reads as TGTGCCAGTAGTACGGGACAGGAAAGCGCTTTCTTT. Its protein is CASSTGQESAFF.

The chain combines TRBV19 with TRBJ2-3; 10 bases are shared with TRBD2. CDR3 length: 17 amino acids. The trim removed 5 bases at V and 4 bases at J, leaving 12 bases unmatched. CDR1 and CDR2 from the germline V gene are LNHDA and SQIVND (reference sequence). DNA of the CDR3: TGTGCCAGTAGTCTAGCTTGGTCTAGCGGGAGAGCAGATACGCAGTATTTT. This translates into CASSLAWSSGRADTQYF.

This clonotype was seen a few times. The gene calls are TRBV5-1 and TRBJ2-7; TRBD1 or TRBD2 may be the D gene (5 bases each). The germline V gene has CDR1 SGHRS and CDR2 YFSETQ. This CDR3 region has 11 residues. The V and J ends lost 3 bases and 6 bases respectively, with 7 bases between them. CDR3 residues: CASSYGAEQYF. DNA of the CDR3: TGCGCCAGCAGCTACGGGGCCGAGCAGTACTTC.

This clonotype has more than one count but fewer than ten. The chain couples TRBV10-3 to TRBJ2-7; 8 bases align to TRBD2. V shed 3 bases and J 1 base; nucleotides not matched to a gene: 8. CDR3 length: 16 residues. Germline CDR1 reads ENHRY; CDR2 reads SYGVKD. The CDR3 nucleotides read TGTGCCATCAGTGACCAGGGAACTAGCGGTTCCTACGAGCAGTACTTC. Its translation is CAISDQGTSGSYEQYF.

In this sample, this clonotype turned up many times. The chain's CDR3 is CASGLGYSYEQYF. The CDR3 bases are TGTGCCAGCGGCCTGGGCTACTCCTACGAGCAGTACTTC. V and J are TRBV12-3 or TRBV12-4 and TRBJ2-7; no clear D gene. This CDR3 is 13 amino acids long. V was pared by 8 bases and J by 0 bases, with 11 bases between.

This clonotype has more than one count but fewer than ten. In DNA, the CDR3 is TGTGCCAGCAGTACCCGACAGGGGGGCGAGCAGTACTTC. Its translation: CASSTRQGGEQYF. V gene TRBV25-1 combines with J gene TRBJ2-7; TRBD1 matches 9 bases. Germline V gives CDR1 MGHDK, CDR2 SYGVNS. J lost 6 bases, V lost 5 bases, and 5 bases had no gene match. CDR3 length equals 13 residues.

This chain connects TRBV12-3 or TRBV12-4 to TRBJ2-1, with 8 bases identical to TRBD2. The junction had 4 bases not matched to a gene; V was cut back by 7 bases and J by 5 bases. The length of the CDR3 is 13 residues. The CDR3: CASKSGSHNEQFF. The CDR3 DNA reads TGTGCCAGCAAGAGCGGGAGTCACAATGAGCAGTTCTTC.

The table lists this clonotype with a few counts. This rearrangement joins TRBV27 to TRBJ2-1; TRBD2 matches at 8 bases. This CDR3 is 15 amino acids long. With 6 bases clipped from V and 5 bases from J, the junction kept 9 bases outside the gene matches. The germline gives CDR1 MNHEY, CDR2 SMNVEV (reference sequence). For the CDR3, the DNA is TGTGCCAGCAGCTCAACTAGCGGACATAACAATGAGCAGTTCTTC. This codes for CASSSTSGHNNEQFF.

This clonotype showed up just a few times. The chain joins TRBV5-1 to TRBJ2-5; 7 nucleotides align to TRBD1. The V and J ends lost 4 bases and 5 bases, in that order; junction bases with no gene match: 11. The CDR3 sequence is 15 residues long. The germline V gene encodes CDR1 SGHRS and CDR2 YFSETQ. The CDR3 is CASSLTTGQRETQYF. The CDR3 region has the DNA TGCGCCAGCAGCCTGACAACGGGACAGAGGGAGACCCAGTACTTC.

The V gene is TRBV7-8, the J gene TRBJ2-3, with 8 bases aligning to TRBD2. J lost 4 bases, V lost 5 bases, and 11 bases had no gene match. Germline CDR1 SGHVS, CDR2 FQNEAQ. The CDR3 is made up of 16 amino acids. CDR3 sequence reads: CASSLPSVGRADTQYF. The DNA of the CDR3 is TGTGCCAGCAGCCTTCCCAGTGTCGGGAGGGCAGATACGCAGTATTTT.

The CDR3 reads CAISQAVETDTQYF. CDR3 nucleotides: TGTGCCATCAGTCAAGCGGTTGAGACAGATACGCAGTATTTT. The V gene is TRBV10-3, the J gene TRBJ2-3; D possibly corresponds to TRBD2 (5 bases). Trimming cost V 5 bases and J 3 bases, with 12 bases left between them. CDR3 size: 14 residues. Germline CDR1 ENHRY, CDR2 SYGVKD.

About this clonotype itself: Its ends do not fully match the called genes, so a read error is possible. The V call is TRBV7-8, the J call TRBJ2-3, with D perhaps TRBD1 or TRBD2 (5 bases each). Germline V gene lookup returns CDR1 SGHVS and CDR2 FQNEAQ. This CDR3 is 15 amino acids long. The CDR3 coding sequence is TGTGCCAGCAGCTTAGAAGACCGGGGCACGGATACGCAGTATTTT. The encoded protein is CASSLEDRGTDTQYF.

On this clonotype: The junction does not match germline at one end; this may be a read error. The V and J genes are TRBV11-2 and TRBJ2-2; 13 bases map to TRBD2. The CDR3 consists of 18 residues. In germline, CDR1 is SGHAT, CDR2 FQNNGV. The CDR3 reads CDSSPQGLAGWNTGELFF. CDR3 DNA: TGTGACAGCAGCCCCCAGGGACTAGCGGGATGGAACACCGGGGAGCTGTTTTTT. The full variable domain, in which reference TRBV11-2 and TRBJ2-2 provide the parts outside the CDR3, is EAGVAQSPRYKIIEKRQSVAFWCNPISGHATLYWYQQILGQGPKLLIQFQNNGVVDDSQLPKDRFSAERLKGVDSTLKIQPAKLEDSAVYLCDSSPQGLAGWNTGELFFGEGSRLTVL.

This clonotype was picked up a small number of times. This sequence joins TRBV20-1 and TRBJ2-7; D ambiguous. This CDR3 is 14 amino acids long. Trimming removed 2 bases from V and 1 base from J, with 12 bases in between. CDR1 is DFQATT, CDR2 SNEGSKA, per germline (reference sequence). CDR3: CSARPPGPSYEQYF. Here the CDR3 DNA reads TGCAGTGCTAGACCGCCCGGCCCGTCCTACGAGCAGTACTTC.

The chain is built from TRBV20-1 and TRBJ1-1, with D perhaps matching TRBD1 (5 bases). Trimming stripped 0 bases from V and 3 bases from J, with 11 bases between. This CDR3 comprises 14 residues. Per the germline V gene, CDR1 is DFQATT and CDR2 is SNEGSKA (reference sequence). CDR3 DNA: TGCAGTGCTAGAGACGGGGGGTGGGACACTGAAGCTTTCTTT. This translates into CSARDGGWDTEAFF.

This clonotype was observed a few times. The CDR3: CASSGWRYNEQFF. For the CDR3, the DNA is TGTGCCAGCAGCGGGTGGCGTTACAATGAGCAGTTCTTC. The chain has TRBV6-1 and TRBJ2-1, with D unresolved. Germline CDR1 MNHNS, CDR2 SASEGT. V lost 6 bases and J lost 4, with 10 bases in between. This CDR3 has 13 amino acids.

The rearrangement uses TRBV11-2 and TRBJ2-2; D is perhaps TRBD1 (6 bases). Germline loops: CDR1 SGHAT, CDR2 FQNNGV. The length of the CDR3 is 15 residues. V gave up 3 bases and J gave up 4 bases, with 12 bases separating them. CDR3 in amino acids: CASSFNRVRTGELFF. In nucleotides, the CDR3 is TGTGCCAGCAGCTTTAACAGGGTTCGCACCGGGGAGCTGTTTTTT.

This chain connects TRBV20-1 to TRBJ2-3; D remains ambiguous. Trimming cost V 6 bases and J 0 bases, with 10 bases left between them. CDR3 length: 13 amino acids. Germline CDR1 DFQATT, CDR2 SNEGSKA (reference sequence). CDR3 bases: TGCAGTGCCTGGTGGCCGAGCACAGATACGCAGTATTTT. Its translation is CSAWWPSTDTQYF.

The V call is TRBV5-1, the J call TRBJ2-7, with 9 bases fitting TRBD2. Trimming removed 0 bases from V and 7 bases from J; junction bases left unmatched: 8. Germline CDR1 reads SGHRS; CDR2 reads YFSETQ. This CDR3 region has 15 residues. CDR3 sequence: CASSLGAGGLEEQYF. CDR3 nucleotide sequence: TGCGCCAGCAGCTTGGGAGCGGGAGGTCTGGAAGAGCAGTACTTC.

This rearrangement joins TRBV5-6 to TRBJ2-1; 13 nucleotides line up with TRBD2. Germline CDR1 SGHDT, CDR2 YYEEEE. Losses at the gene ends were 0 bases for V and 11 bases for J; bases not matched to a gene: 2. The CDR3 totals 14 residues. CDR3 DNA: TGTGCCAGCAGCTTGGGGACTAGCGGGAGTCAGCAGTTCTTC. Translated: CASSLGTSGSQQFF. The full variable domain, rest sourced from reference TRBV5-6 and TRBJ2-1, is DAGVTQSPTHLIKTRGQQVTLRCSPKSGHDTVSWYQQALGQGPQFIFQYYEEEERQRGNFPDRFSGHQFPNYSSELNVNALLLGDSALYLCASSLGTSGSQQFFGPGTRLTVL.

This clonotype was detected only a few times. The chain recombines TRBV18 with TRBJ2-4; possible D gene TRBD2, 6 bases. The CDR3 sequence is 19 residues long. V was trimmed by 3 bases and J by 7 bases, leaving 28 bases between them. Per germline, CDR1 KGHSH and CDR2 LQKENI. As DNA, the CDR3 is TGTGCCAGCTCACCCGTAATACCCTTCGGCGGAGGGGAGGAGAACATTCAGTACTTC. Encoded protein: CASSPVIPFGGGEENIQYF.

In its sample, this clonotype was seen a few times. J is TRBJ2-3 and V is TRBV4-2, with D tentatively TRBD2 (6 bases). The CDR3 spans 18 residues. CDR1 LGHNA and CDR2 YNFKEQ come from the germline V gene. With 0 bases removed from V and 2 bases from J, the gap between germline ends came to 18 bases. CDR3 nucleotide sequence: TGTGCCAGCAGCCAAGAGCCATACGGACTACGAAACACAGATACGCAGTATTTT. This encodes CASSQEPYGLRNTDTQYF.

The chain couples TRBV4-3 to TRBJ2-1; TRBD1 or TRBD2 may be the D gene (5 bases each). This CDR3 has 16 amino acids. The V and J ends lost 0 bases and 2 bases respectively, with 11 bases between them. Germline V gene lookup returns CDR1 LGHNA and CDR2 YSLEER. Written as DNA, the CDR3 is TGCGCCAGCAGCCAAGATTCCAGGGACGCCTACAATGAGCAGTTCTTC. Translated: CASSQDSRDAYNEQFF.

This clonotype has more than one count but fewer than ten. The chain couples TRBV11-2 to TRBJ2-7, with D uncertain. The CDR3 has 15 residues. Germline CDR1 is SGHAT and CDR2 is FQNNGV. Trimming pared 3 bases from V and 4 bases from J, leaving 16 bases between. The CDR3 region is CASSFYLSNPYEQYF. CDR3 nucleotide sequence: TGTGCCAGCAGCTTTTATCTTAGTAATCCTTACGAGCAGTACTTC. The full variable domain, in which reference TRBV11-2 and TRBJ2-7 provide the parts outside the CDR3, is EAGVAQSPRYKIIEKRQSVAFWCNPISGHATLYWYQQILGQGPKLLIQFQNNGVVDDSQLPKDRFSAERLKGVDSTLKIQPAKLEDSAVYLCASSFYLSNPYEQYFGPGTRLTVT.

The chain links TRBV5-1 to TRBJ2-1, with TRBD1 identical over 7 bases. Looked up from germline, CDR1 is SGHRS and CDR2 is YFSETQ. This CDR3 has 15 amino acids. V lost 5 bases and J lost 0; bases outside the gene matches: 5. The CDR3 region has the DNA TGCGCCAGCAGGACAGCAGGGGGCTCCTACAATGAGCAGTTCTTC. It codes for CASRTAGGSYNEQFF. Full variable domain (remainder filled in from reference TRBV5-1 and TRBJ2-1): KAGVTQTPRYLIKTRGQQVTLSCSPISGHRSVSWYQQTPGQGLQFLFEYFSETQRNKGNFPGRFSGRQFSNSRSEMNVSTLELGDSALYLCASRTAGGSYNEQFFGPGTRLTVL.

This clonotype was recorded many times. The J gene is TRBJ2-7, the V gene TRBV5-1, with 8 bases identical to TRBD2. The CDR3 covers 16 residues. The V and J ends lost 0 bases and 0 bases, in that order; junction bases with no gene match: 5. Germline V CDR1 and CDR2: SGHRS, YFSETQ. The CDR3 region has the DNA TGCGCCAGCAGCTTGGCCAGCGGGAGATCCTCCTACGAGCAGTACTTC. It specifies CASSLASGRSSYEQYF.

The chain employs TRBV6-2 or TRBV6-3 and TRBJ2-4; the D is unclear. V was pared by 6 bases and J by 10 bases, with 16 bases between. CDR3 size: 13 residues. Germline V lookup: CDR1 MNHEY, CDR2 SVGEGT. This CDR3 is CASRLGTSGIQYF. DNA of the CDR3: TGTGCCAGCAGGTTGGGCACCTCTGGTATTCAGTACTTC.

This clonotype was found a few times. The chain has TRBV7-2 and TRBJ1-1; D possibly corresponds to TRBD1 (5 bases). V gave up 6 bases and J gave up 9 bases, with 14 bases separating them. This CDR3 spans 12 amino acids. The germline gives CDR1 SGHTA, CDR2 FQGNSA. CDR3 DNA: TGTGCCAGCAGGCAATCAGGGACGCAAGCTTTCTTT. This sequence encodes CASRQSGTQAFF.

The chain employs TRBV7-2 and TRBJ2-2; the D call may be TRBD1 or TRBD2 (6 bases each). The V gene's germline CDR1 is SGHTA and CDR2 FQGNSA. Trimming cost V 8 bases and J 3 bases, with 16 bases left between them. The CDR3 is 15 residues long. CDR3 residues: CASRGRRKDTGELFF. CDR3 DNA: TGTGCCAGCCGGGGGCGCCGGAAAGACACCGGGGAGCTGTTTTTT.

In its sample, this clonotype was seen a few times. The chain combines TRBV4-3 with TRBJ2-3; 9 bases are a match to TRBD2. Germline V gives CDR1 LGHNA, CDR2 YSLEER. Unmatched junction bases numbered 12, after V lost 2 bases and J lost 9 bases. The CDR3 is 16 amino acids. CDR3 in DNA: TGCGCCAGCAGCCAATCCGGGTCGGGCGGGAGGGCGACGCAGTATTTT. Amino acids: CASSQSGSGGRATQYF.

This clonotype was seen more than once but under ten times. In DNA form, the CDR3 reads TGCAGTGTCAGAGAGGGAGGGCCGAGGGAGACCCAGTACTTC. It specifies CSVREGGPRETQYF. The J gene is TRBJ2-5, the V gene TRBV20-1; 7 bases fit TRBD2. The CDR3 length is 14 residues. Germline CDR1 DFQATT, CDR2 SNEGSKA (reference sequence). Trimming cost V 7 bases and J 5 bases; bases outside gene matches: 13.